This T cell receptor beta chain originates from a study of memory CD4+ T cells and cytomegalovirus serostatus. Findings and limits, study-wide: A US-trained random forest predicted CMV serostatus with median AUC about 0.92.

As processed by the authors: After removing out-of-frame reads, 2 million to 2.5 million distinct TCRbeta sequences remained. Some clones are missing from TCRdb's copy, which holds only in-frame ones; the method was immunoSEQ multiplex PCR. That table supplies the V and J calls and clone size; D and trimming were determined from the DNA. Among around 99,000 clones listed, 80% were seen once. This CDR3 region has 15 residues. After removal of 6 bases from V and 1 base from J, the junction contained 8 bases not matched to a gene. Germline V lookup: CDR1 WNHNN, CDR2 SYGVQD (reference sequence). This clone was seen just once. What it binds is unknown. Single viable CD3+CD4+CD8-CD45RO+ cells were sorted as the memory CD4+ T cells.

V usage is TRBV10-1 and J usage is TRBJ2-7, with 8 bases aligning to TRBD1. Sequencing input: memory CD4+ T cells from blood. The clonotype comes from an adult in good health and CMV-seropositive. The CDR3 DNA reads TGCGCCAGCAGGGGACAGGCTGATAAATCCTACGAGCAGTACTTC. Protein product: CASRGQADKSYEQYF.